These 4 T cell receptor beta chains originate from one sample sequenced in a study of beta chain features in type 1 diabetes. TCRB transcripts that were expressed got sequenced, as all of the isolated RNA had been reverse transcribed. Sequenced by immunoSEQ multiplex PCR; TCRdb stores in-frame clones only, minus some. This sample has roughly 450,000 clones; approximately 15% occur once, and the top ten carry 0.035% to 0.045%. The sample comprised naive CD4+ T cells from blood. The receptors shown here come from a man aged 25 to 40 in good health.

This clone was detected only a few times. The CDR3 sequence: CASSFSLKGDIQYF. The CDR3 DNA is TGTGCCAGCAGTTTCTCTCTTAAGGGTGACATTCAGTACTTC. V is TRBV28 and J is TRBJ2-4; D is undetermined. The V gene's germline CDR1 is MDHEN and CDR2 SYDVKM. V lost 3 bases to trimming and J lost 8 bases, with 14 bases between them. This CDR3 contains 14 residues. The full variable domain, with the rest looked up from reference TRBV28 and TRBJ2-4, is DVKVTQSSRYLVKRTGEKVFLECVQDMDHENMFWYRQDPGLGLRLIYFSYDVKMKEKGDIPEGYSVSREKKERFSLILESASTNQTSMYLCASSFSLKGDIQYFGAGTRLSVL.

The chain employs TRBV10-3 and TRBJ2-3; 7 bases match TRBD2. Germline loops: CDR1 ENHRY, CDR2 SYGVKD. The CDR3 extends over 15 amino acids. The junction had 3 bases not matched to a gene; V was cut back by 3 bases and J by 0 bases. In DNA form, the CDR3 reads TGTGCCATCAGTGATGGGACTAAAAGCACAGATACGCAGTATTTT. Amino acids: CAISDGTKSTDTQYF.

This chain links TRBV7-8 with TRBJ2-7, with 9 bases lining up with TRBD2. In germline, CDR1 is SGHVS, CDR2 FQNEAQ. CDR3 length equals 15 residues. J gave up 0 bases and V 5 bases, and 5 bases lay outside the gene matches. The DNA of the CDR3 is TGTGCCAGCAGCATGAATAGCGGGGGCTCCTACGAGCAGTACTTC. Translating gives CASSMNSGGSYEQYF.

This clone was detected a few times. The chain links TRBV11-2 to TRBJ2-5; TRBD1 matches 7 bases. The length of the CDR3 is 14 residues. The V segment lost 4 bases and the J segment 4 bases; nucleotides outside the gene matches: 6. Germline CDR1 SGHAT, CDR2 FQNNGV. CDR3 nucleotides: TGTGCCAGCAGCTCATTACAGGGGAGAGAGACCCAGTACTTC. This codes for CASSSLQGRETQYF.